This is a list of T cell receptor beta chains from one sample in a study of blood T cell repertoires in COVID-19. Sequencing was performed with immunoSEQ multiplex PCR; in TCRdb, only in-frame clones are kept and a portion is missing. The sample records about 130,000 clones, about 86% being singletons. The source material was peripheral blood. All receptors derive from a woman aged 50 to 60 with acute or convalescent COVID-19. The CDR3 runs from the conserved cysteine through the conserved F or W. D genes are given only for firm matches. Expanded clones are given a class, and other clones once, few, many or no size at all.

D,J,size,V,CDR3,DNA
TRBD2,TRBJ2-3,-,TRBV19,CASRSLEGLLEDTQYF,TGTGCCAGTAGGTCCCTTGAGGGACTACTAGAGGATACGCAGTATTTT
TRBD1,TRBJ1-1,-,TRBV5-1,CASSLVVDRGSTEAFF,TGCGCCAGCAGCTTAGTCGTCGACAGGGGAAGCACTGAAGCTTTCTTT
TRBD2,TRBJ2-1,-,TRBV12-5,CASGHGLAGGNEQFF,TGTGCTAGTGGCCACGGACTAGCGGGAGGCAATGAGCAGTTCTTC
-,TRBJ2-3,-,TRBV10-2,CASNPAGDTDTQYF,TGCGCCAGCAATCCAGCAGGGGACACAGATACGCAGTATTTT
-,TRBJ2-3,-,TRBV19,CASSINMLTDTQYF,TGTGCCAGTAGTATAAACATGCTCACAGATACGCAGTATTTT
TRBD1,TRBJ2-1,-,TRBV14,CASSPPGTGPNEQFF,TGTGCCAGCAGCCCTCCCGGGACAGGGCCCAATGAGCAGTTCTTC
-,TRBJ1-2,-,TRBV11-2,CASSFVGGGYGYTF,TGTGCCAGCAGCTTTGTTGGGGGCGGCTATGGCTACACCTTC
-,TRBJ2-2,-,TRBV6-2/TRBV6-3,CASSYFGSGELFF,TGTGCCAGCAGTTACTTTGGCTCCGGGGAGCTGTTTTTT
TRBD2,TRBJ2-1,few,TRBV29-1,CSVEGLRPYNEQFF,TGCAGCGTTGAGGGACTACGACCTTACAATGAGCAGTTCTTC
-,TRBJ1-2,-,TRBV28,CASSSVTIKGYTF,TGTGCCAGCAGTTCCGTAACAATTAAAGGCTACACCTTC
-,TRBJ2-1,-,TRBV7-9,CASSIQQIANSYNEQFF,TGTGCCAGCAGCATTCAACAGATAGCGAACTCCTACAATGAGCAGTTCTTC
-,TRBJ2-4,few,TRBV9,CASSERKKVGGNIQYF,TGTGCCAGCAGCGAGAGGAAAAAGGTAGGAGGAAACATTCAGTACTTC
TRBD1,TRBJ1-1,once,TRBV7-8,CASSLWTGDWVAFF,TGTGCCAGCAGCTTATGGACAGGGGATTGGGTAGCTTTCTTT
-,TRBJ1-5,-,TRBV4-1,CASSQATVLNQPQHF,TGCGCCAGCAGCCAGGCAACAGTCCTTAATCAGCCCCAGCATTTT
-,TRBJ1-1,-,TRBV6-6,CASSRRDMNTEAFF,TGTGCCAGCAGTCGCAGGGACATGAACACTGAAGCTTTCTTT
-,TRBJ1-4,-,TRBV7-9,CASRVGGTNEKLFF,TGTGCCAGCAGGGTGGGAGGAACTAATGAAAAACTGTTTTTT
TRBD1,TRBJ1-2,-,TRBV4-1,CASSQDPDRGGYTF,TGCGCCAGCAGCCAAGATCCGGACAGGGGGGGCTACACCTTC
-,TRBJ1-6,few,TRBV7-8,CASSSSGHPPLHF,TGTGCCAGCAGTTCATCTGGACATCCACCCCTCCACTTT
TRBD1,TRBJ1-5,-,TRBV2,CASRATGVNQPQHF,TGTGCCAGCAGGGCGACAGGGGTCAATCAGCCCCAGCATTTT
-,TRBJ2-5,once,TRBV24-1,CATSPGYGQETQYF,TGTGCCACCAGCCCAGGGTATGGCCAGGAGACCCAGTACTTC